The 22 T cell receptor beta chains below all came from one sample that was sequenced in a study of T cells in Graves' hyperthyroidism and ophthalmopathy. Template material for amplifying TCR beta CDR3 regions consisted of RNA transcripts. The HTBI set primed first-round TCR CDR3 RT-PCR. TCRdb called the multiplex PCR reads again in MiXCR, with one record for every CDR3 protein. The table has 340,000 or so distinct CDR3 sequences, approximately 18% seen once. The sequencing sample was made of blood. These receptors were collected from a woman aged 45-65 years with Graves' hyperthyroidism.

This clonotype was picked up many times. This CDR3 reads CASSLSAPSTDTQYF. In DNA form, the CDR3 reads TGTGCCAGCAGTTTATCCGCCCCTAGCACAGATACGCAGTATTTT. The V and J genes are TRBV27 and TRBJ2-3; D uncertain. This CDR3 is 15 amino acids long. V lost 0 bases and J 0 bases, leaving 7 bases between the germline ends. Germline V lookup: CDR1 MNHEY, CDR2 SMNVEV (reference sequence).

For this clonotype: A much larger clone differs from this one at a single base, so this may be a read error. The V and J genes are TRBV28 and TRBJ2-1; D perhaps matches TRBD2 (5 bases). Germline CDR1 reads MDHEN; CDR2 reads SYDVKM. This CDR3 region has 12 residues. V gave up 5 bases and J gave up 10 bases, with 12 bases separating them. This chain's CDR3 is CASSVVREEQFF. The CDR3 bases are TGTGCCAGCAGTGTTGTCCGGGAAGAGCAGTTCTTC. The variable domain in full, with the rest retrieved from reference TRBV28 and TRBJ2-1, is DVKVTQSSRYLVKRTGEKVFLECVQDMDHENMFWYRQDPGLGLRLIYFSYDVKMKEKGDIPEGYSVSREKKERFSLILESASTNQTSMYLCASSVVREEQFFGPGTRLTVL.

The rearrangement links TRBV28 to TRBJ1-5; no clear D gene. Germline V lookup: CDR1 MDHEN, CDR2 SYDVKM. The V and J ends lost 0 bases and 7 bases respectively, with 13 bases between them. The CDR3 loop spans 15 amino acids. CDR3 coding DNA: TGTGCCAGCAGTTTATGGTCGTCGGCTGGCCAGCCCCAGCATTTT. It is translated as CASSLWSSAGQPQHF.

This clonotype has ten or more counts. The CDR3 DNA reads as TGTGCCAGCTCGCCCTCCGGGACTAGTACTTACAATGAGCAGTTCTTC. Its translation: CASSPSGTSTYNEQFF. V usage is TRBV18 and J usage is TRBJ2-1; the match to TRBD2 covers 8 bases. This CDR3 is 16 amino acids long. V lost 6 bases and J lost 4; bases outside the gene matches: 11. Germline V gene sequence: CDR1 KGHSH, CDR2 LQKENI.

About this clonotype itself: This may be a read error, as it is one base from a much larger clone. This sequence joins TRBV30 and TRBJ1-5; TRBD1 matches 7 bases. V trimming: 5 bases; J trimming: 3 bases; junction bases outside the gene matches: 10. Per germline, CDR1 GTSNPN and CDR2 SVGIG (reference sequence). The CDR3 length is 15 residues. The CDR3 region is CAWGQEALLNQPQHF. CDR3 sequence (DNA): TGTGCCTGGGGACAGGAGGCCCTACTCAATCAGCCCCAGCATTTT.

This clonotype showed up just a few times. The rearrangement links TRBV2 to TRBJ2-5; D unresolved. This CDR3 comprises 14 residues. Germline CDR1 reads SNHLY; CDR2 reads FYNNEI. Deletions cut 4 bases from V and 4 bases from J, with 13 bases between. CDR3 amino acids: CASSASRSAETQYF. In DNA, the CDR3 is TGTGCCAGCAGTGCCAGCAGATCTGCAGAGACCCAGTACTTC.

The V and J genes are TRBV20-1 and TRBJ2-5, with 10 bases that match TRBD2. The CDR3 is 15 residues long. V shed 2 bases and J 5 bases; nucleotides not matched to a gene: 8. In germline, CDR1 is DFQATT, CDR2 SNEGSKA (reference sequence). The CDR3 loop reads CSARTSGTAGETQYF. In DNA form, the CDR3 reads TGCAGTGCTAGAACTAGCGGGACCGCAGGGGAGACCCAGTACTTC.

This sequence joins TRBV9 and TRBJ1-2; weak D call: TRBD1 (5 bases). Trimming shortened V by 4 bases and J by 5 bases, and 18 bases separated the two germline ends. From germline, CDR1 is SGDLS and CDR2 YYNGEE. The CDR3 consists of 15 residues. CDR3 sequence reads: CASSSRRQGRYGYTF. The CDR3, as DNA: TGTGCCAGCAGCTCCCGCCGGCAGGGAAGATATGGCTACACCTTC.

This clonotype was detected only a few times. The rearrangement links TRBV18 to TRBJ1-1; D not resolved. The V end lost 8 bases, the J end lost 1 base, and 20 bases lay between the germline ends. The CDR3 loop spans 16 amino acids. The germline V gene has CDR1 KGHSH and CDR2 LQKENI. In DNA, the CDR3 is TGTGCCAGCCCGCCGGAAGGCAGGTTCCCGAACACTGAAGCTTTCTTT. Protein product: CASPPEGRFPNTEAFF.

This chain links TRBV27 with TRBJ1-2, with D perhaps matching TRBD1 (5 bases). Per the germline V gene, CDR1 is MNHEY and CDR2 is SMNVEV (reference sequence). CDR3 length: 12 amino acids. V was trimmed by 9 bases and J by 4 bases, leaving 12 bases between them. CDR3: CASAGRGYGYTF. The CDR3 DNA reads as TGTGCCAGTGCGGGAAGGGGCTATGGCTACACCTTC.

The genes are TRBV29-1 and TRBJ2-5, with 9 bases fitting TRBD1. J was trimmed by 4 bases and V by 5 bases; bases with no gene match: 8. Germline values: CDR1 SQVTM, CDR2 ANQGSEA. The CDR3 sequence is 14 residues long. CDR3 in DNA: TGCAGCGTTCTCGGACAGGGGCAGGCAGAGACCCAGTACTTC. Residues: CSVLGQGQAETQYF. The whole variable domain, remainder taken from reference TRBV29-1 and TRBJ2-5, is SAVISQKPSRDICQRGTSLTIQCQVDSQVTMMFWYRQQPGQSLTLIATANQGSEATYESGFVIDKFPISRPNLTFSTLTVSNMSPEDSSIYLCSVLGQGQAETQYFGPGTRLLVL.

The rearrangement joins TRBV7-2 to TRBJ2-3; 7 nucleotides match TRBD2. The CDR3 covers 16 residues. V dropped 5 bases and J dropped 2; count of bases not matched to a gene: 10. CDR1 SGHTA and CDR2 FQGNSA come from the germline V gene. The CDR3 is CASSPVGGYITDTQYF. The CDR3 DNA reads TGTGCCAGCAGCCCCGTCGGGGGGTATATCACAGATACGCAGTATTTT.

This clonotype was found many times. The rearrangement joins TRBV18 to TRBJ2-1; D gene uncertain. The germline V gene encodes CDR1 KGHSH and CDR2 LQKENI. Trimming took 0 bases from V and 6 from J, leaving 9 bases between them. CDR3 length: 14 residues. Written as DNA, the CDR3 is TGTGCCAGCTCACCACCGGTTCTGCCCAATGAGCAGTTCTTC. Amino acid sequence: CASSPPVLPNEQFF.

This clonotype was picked up a small number of times. This chain links TRBV6-5 with TRBJ2-7; possibly TRBD2 for D (6 bases). Trimming took 0 bases from V and 3 from J, leaving 12 bases between them. The CDR3 length is 15 residues. Germline values: CDR1 MNHEY, CDR2 SVGAGI. In DNA form, the CDR3 reads TGTGCCAGCAGTTACTCGGCTCAGGGAGGCTACGAGCAGTACTTC. This gives the protein CASSYSAQGGYEQYF.

This clonotype came up a few times. The chain recombines TRBV6-5 with TRBJ2-5, with D possibly TRBD2 on 5 matching bases. Germline V lookup: CDR1 MNHEY, CDR2 SVGAGI. This CDR3 comprises 15 residues. Trimming removed 0 bases from V and 4 bases from J, with 12 bases in between. CDR3 coding DNA: TGTGCCAGCAGTTACTCGGCAGGACGGGGAGAGACCCAGTACTTC. Protein product: CASSYSAGRGETQYF.

This clonotype was seen at least ten times. This sequence joins TRBV6-1 and TRBJ2-1; 9 bases align to TRBD2. Per germline, CDR1 MNHNS and CDR2 SASEGT. This CDR3 has 17 amino acids. The J segment lost 4 bases and the V segment lost 6 bases, leaving 13 bases of the junction unmatched. In DNA, the CDR3 is TGTGCCAGCAGGTACCTACCTATAGCGGGGGTTTACAATGAGCAGTTCTTC. Encoded protein: CASRYLPIAGVYNEQFF.

The gene calls are TRBV11-2 and TRBJ2-1, with D unclear. Germline CDR1 SGHAT, CDR2 FQNNGV. Trimming took 5 bases from V and 0 from J, leaving 11 bases between them. CDR3 length: 15 amino acids. CDR3 in DNA: TGTGCCAGCAGCAAGACTGTTAGCTCCTACAATGAGCAGTTCTTC. As protein: CASSKTVSSYNEQFF.

V usage is TRBV3-1 and J usage is TRBJ2-3; D is unresolved. Trimming took off 1 base at V and 7 bases at J, with 12 bases between the two ends. This CDR3 contains 14 residues. Germline V CDR1 and CDR2: LGHDT, YNNKEL (reference sequence). The DNA of the CDR3 is TGTGCCAGCAGCCAAGGGTCCCTGCCGAATACGCAGTATTTT. Translated, it gives CASSQGSLPNTQYF.

This sequence joins TRBV20-1 and TRBJ2-2; 12 bases agree with TRBD2. CDR3 length: 15 amino acids. The V and J ends lost 2 bases and 5 bases, in that order; junction bases with no gene match: 3. CDR1 and CDR2 from the germline V gene are DFQATT and SNEGSKA (reference sequence). The CDR3 DNA follows: TGCAGTGCTAGAACTAGCGGGAGGAGGACCGGGGAGCTGTTTTTT. It specifies CSARTSGRRTGELFF.

This clonotype was counted between two and nine times. The chain is built from TRBV10-2 and TRBJ1-5; 8 nucleotides match TRBD1. This CDR3 is 17 amino acids long. The germline V gene has CDR1 WSHSY and CDR2 SAAADI. Trimming took 4 bases from V and 5 from J; bases not matched to a gene: 13. In DNA, the CDR3 is TGCGCCAGCAGTGGACAGGGGAACGATCCGGGGGATCAGCCCCAGCATTTT. Translating it yields CASSGQGNDPGDQPQHF.

This clonotype occurred many times. The chain joins TRBV12-3 or TRBV12-4 to TRBJ1-5; D remains unclear. Trimming left V 1 base short and J 1 base short, with 2 bases between. This CDR3 has 13 residues. The DNA of the CDR3 is TGTGCCAGCAGTTTAGAGAGCAATCAGCCCCAGCATTTT. It yields the protein CASSLESNQPQHF.

The chain is built from TRBV29-1 and TRBJ1-5; D call uncertain. The V gene's germline CDR1 is SQVTM and CDR2 ANQGSEA. The CDR3 is made up of 13 amino acids. The V gene lost 5 bases and the J gene lost 4 bases, with 12 bases spanning the gap. The CDR3, as DNA: TGCAGCGTTTCGGAGGCGGGAAATCAGCCCCAGCATTTT. It translates to CSVSEAGNQPQHF. The full variable domain, in which reference TRBV29-1 and TRBJ1-5 provide the parts outside the CDR3, is SAVISQKPSRDICQRGTSLTIQCQVDSQVTMMFWYRQQPGQSLTLIATANQGSEATYESGFVIDKFPISRPNLTFSTLTVSNMSPEDSSIYLCSVSEAGNQPQHFGDGTRLSIL.